This is a list of T cell receptor beta chains from one sample in a study of blood T cell repertoires in COVID-19. The table came from immunoSEQ multiplex PCR; TCRdb's copy has only in-frame clones and leaves some out. The sample has under 200,000 clones, around nine tenths seen once. The sequenced material came from peripheral blood. The receptors were sampled from a woman of 80 years or more with COVID-19, enrolled during active disease. CDR3s include the opening cysteine and the closing phenylalanine or tryptophan. The D gene is left open where the match is weak.

v_call: TRBV28; j_call: TRBJ2-5; d_call: -; cdr3_aa: CASMASQETQYF
v_call: TRBV27; j_call: TRBJ2-7; d_call: TRBD1; cdr3_aa: CASSPGTDYEQYF
v_call: TRBV5-1; j_call: TRBJ1-6; d_call: -; cdr3_aa: CASSLREQVTSPLHF
v_call: TRBV7-2; j_call: TRBJ1-1; d_call: -; cdr3_aa: CASSPNGMNTEAFF
v_call: TRBV3-1/TRBV3-2; j_call: TRBJ2-7; d_call: -; cdr3_aa: CASRPGSAHYEQYF
v_call: TRBV2; j_call: TRBJ1-4; d_call: TRBD1; cdr3_aa: CASRGQGFEKLFF
v_call: TRBV28; j_call: TRBJ2-7; d_call: TRBD1; cdr3_aa: CATLGQGRYEQYF
v_call: TRBV5-1; j_call: TRBJ2-5; d_call: -; cdr3_aa: CASSLDGRQETQYF
v_call: TRBV3-1/TRBV3-2; j_call: TRBJ2-7; d_call: -; cdr3_aa: CASSQGSGNPYEQYF
v_call: TRBV4-1; j_call: TRBJ2-7; d_call: -; cdr3_aa: CASSQVWPGGRGQYF
v_call: TRBV15; j_call: TRBJ1-5; d_call: -; cdr3_aa: CATSRRIEFDTKPQHF
v_call: TRBV4-3; j_call: TRBJ2-6; d_call: TRBD2; cdr3_aa: CASSQDTLAGGPSGANVLTF
v_call: TRBV5-6; j_call: TRBJ2-5; d_call: -; cdr3_aa: CASSLRTLGGETQYF
v_call: TRBV2; j_call: TRBJ2-3; d_call: TRBD2; cdr3_aa: CASSDLAGGLGATDTQYF
v_call: TRBV19; j_call: TRBJ2-3; d_call: -; cdr3_aa: CASSKGQASTDTQYF
v_call: TRBV15; j_call: TRBJ1-3; d_call: -; cdr3_aa: CATSRDGGAGNTIYF
v_call: TRBV7-9; j_call: TRBJ1-2; d_call: -; cdr3_aa: CASSLDGYGYTF
v_call: TRBV6-5; j_call: TRBJ1-6; d_call: -; cdr3_aa: CASSYFRSSYNSPLHF
v_call: TRBV7-2; j_call: TRBJ2-7; d_call: TRBD2; cdr3_aa: CASSLGGTSGTQQYF
v_call: TRBV7-2; j_call: TRBJ2-7; d_call: TRBD2; cdr3_aa: CASSLSGSSEEQYF
v_call: TRBV9; j_call: TRBJ1-2; d_call: -; cdr3_aa: CASSVTGNYGYTF
v_call: TRBV5-4; j_call: TRBJ2-1; d_call: TRBD2; cdr3_aa: CASSLAEGGSRDEQFF
v_call: TRBV19; j_call: TRBJ2-4; d_call: -; cdr3_aa: CASSPGQSLVQYF
v_call: TRBV6-2/TRBV6-3; j_call: TRBJ2-7; d_call: TRBD2; cdr3_aa: CASSYGSLAGGPNEQYF
v_call: TRBV19; j_call: TRBJ1-2; d_call: -; cdr3_aa: CASSITDYGYTF
v_call: TRBV19; j_call: TRBJ1-1; d_call: TRBD1; cdr3_aa: CASRSAGTVNTEAFF
v_call: TRBV5-1; j_call: TRBJ2-5; d_call: TRBD2; cdr3_aa: CASSKSSGSVRETQYF
v_call: TRBV4-2; j_call: TRBJ1-1; d_call: -; cdr3_aa: CASSHLRGDTEAFF
v_call: TRBV7-2; j_call: TRBJ2-4; d_call: TRBD1; cdr3_aa: CASSPAGTGGYYIQYF
v_call: TRBV27; j_call: TRBJ2-7; d_call: TRBD2; cdr3_aa: CASSLSAGGPWEQYF
v_call: TRBV10-1; j_call: TRBJ1-5; d_call: -; cdr3_aa: CASSEVYSNQPQHF
v_call: TRBV6-2/TRBV6-3; j_call: TRBJ2-1; d_call: -; cdr3_aa: CASSYSATSSYNEQFF
v_call: TRBV28; j_call: TRBJ1-5; d_call: -; cdr3_aa: CASSPPRGWQPQHF
v_call: TRBV3-1/TRBV3-2; j_call: TRBJ2-2; d_call: -; cdr3_aa: CASRLANTGELFF
v_call: TRBV9; j_call: TRBJ1-5; d_call: TRBD1; cdr3_aa: CASSGGTGGSNQPQHF
v_call: TRBV19; j_call: TRBJ2-1; d_call: TRBD2; cdr3_aa: CASSWEGSDNEQFF
v_call: TRBV6-5; j_call: TRBJ2-5; d_call: TRBD1; cdr3_aa: CASRPTGATETQYF
v_call: TRBV19; j_call: TRBJ2-1; d_call: TRBD1; cdr3_aa: CASSTRRTGGNAEQFF
v_call: TRBV9; j_call: TRBJ1-1; d_call: -; cdr3_aa: CASSVSVAENTEAFF
v_call: TRBV27; j_call: TRBJ1-2; d_call: -; cdr3_aa: CASSDRQSLYGYTF
v_call: TRBV28; j_call: TRBJ2-7; d_call: TRBD2; cdr3_aa: CASKPTGTSGTYEQYF
v_call: TRBV4-3; j_call: TRBJ1-5; d_call: -; cdr3_aa: CASSQTRYSNQPQHF
v_call: TRBV7-8; j_call: TRBJ2-3; d_call: TRBD2; cdr3_aa: CASSVGTSGLTDTQYF
v_call: TRBV6-2/TRBV6-3; j_call: TRBJ1-2; d_call: -; cdr3_aa: CASSKRSWTEEGYTF
v_call: TRBV11-2; j_call: TRBJ2-7; d_call: -; cdr3_aa: CASSLEGQTSFEQYF
v_call: TRBV5-6; j_call: TRBJ2-5; d_call: -; cdr3_aa: CASSQDSRLETQYF
v_call: TRBV29-1; j_call: TRBJ1-1; d_call: TRBD1; cdr3_aa: CSVGQGALGAFF
v_call: TRBV6-6; j_call: TRBJ1-2; d_call: -; cdr3_aa: CASSYTPGGLGYGYTF
v_call: TRBV5-6; j_call: TRBJ1-3; d_call: -; cdr3_aa: CASSLVGAGNTIYF
v_call: TRBV28; j_call: TRBJ1-4; d_call: -; cdr3_aa: CASSSTGGLGEKLFF
v_call: TRBV16; j_call: TRBJ2-7; d_call: -; cdr3_aa: CASSLTGPKSYEQYF
v_call: TRBV4-2; j_call: TRBJ2-1; d_call: -; cdr3_aa: CASSQGGLLNEQFF
v_call: TRBV28; j_call: TRBJ2-2; d_call: -; cdr3_aa: CASSLLATGLRNTGELFF
v_call: TRBV18; j_call: TRBJ2-7; d_call: TRBD1; cdr3_aa: CASSPRQGSSYEQYF
v_call: TRBV6-6; j_call: TRBJ1-2; d_call: -; cdr3_aa: CASSPGLDYGYTF
v_call: TRBV5-1; j_call: TRBJ2-3; d_call: TRBD1; cdr3_aa: CASSPDRADTQYF
v_call: TRBV20-1; j_call: TRBJ2-5; d_call: -; cdr3_aa: CSARYLETQYF